This TCR beta chain was sequenced during a study of blood T cell repertoires in COVID-19. Study in general: Sites across the United States, Italy and Spain contributed samples from acute and convalescent COVID-19. Sample material is recorded as cDNA or gDNA derived from T cells, B-cell-depleted T cells, or PBMCs.

In the study's own analysis: Amplification of reference gene primers was used by the study to estimate nucleated cell counts. Here immunoSEQ multiplex PCR was the method, and the copy in TCRdb shows in-frame clones only, minus some. V and J calls and clone size follow that table, whereas D and trimming were derived from the DNA. The sample gives more than 95,000 clones, roughly nine tenths of which show up once; 5% to 6.5% is in the top ten. CDR1 LNHNV and CDR2 YYDKDF come from the germline V gene (reference sequence). The CDR3 consists of 12 residues. Between the trimmed V and J ends, which lost 0 bases and 9 bases, there was a span of 6 bases.

Sequenced: peripheral blood. The sequence came from a human donor in a cohort sampled during active COVID-19. This chain joins TRBV15 and TRBJ1-5; D is unclear. CDR3 sequence reads: CATSRDLWPQHF. CDR3 DNA sequence: TGTGCCACCAGCAGAGATCTTTGGCCCCAGCATTTT.